This T cell receptor (beta chain) came from a study of blood T cell repertoires in COVID-19. Study summary: Sites in the United States, Italy and Spain provided acute and convalescent COVID-19 samples. T cells, B-cell-depleted T cells, or PBMCs supplied cDNA or gDNA.

The CDR3 is made up of 15 amino acids. The germline V gene encodes CDR1 SQVTM and CDR2 ANQGSEA. J was trimmed by 7 bases and V by 1 base; bases with no gene match: 1. Repertoires were generated with immunoSEQ multiplex PCR, while TCRdb's copy carries only in-frame clones and drops some. Among about 88,000 clones listed, roughly 84% were seen once. This clonotype was sampled from a woman older than 75 with acute or convalescent COVID-19. This chain links TRBV29-1 with TRBJ2-1; TRBD2 agrees at 16 bases. What was sequenced was peripheral blood. In DNA form, the CDR3 reads TGCAGCGTTGAAGCGGGACTAGCGGGAGGGAATGAGCAGTTCTTC. Amino acid sequence: CSVEAGLAGGNEQFF.